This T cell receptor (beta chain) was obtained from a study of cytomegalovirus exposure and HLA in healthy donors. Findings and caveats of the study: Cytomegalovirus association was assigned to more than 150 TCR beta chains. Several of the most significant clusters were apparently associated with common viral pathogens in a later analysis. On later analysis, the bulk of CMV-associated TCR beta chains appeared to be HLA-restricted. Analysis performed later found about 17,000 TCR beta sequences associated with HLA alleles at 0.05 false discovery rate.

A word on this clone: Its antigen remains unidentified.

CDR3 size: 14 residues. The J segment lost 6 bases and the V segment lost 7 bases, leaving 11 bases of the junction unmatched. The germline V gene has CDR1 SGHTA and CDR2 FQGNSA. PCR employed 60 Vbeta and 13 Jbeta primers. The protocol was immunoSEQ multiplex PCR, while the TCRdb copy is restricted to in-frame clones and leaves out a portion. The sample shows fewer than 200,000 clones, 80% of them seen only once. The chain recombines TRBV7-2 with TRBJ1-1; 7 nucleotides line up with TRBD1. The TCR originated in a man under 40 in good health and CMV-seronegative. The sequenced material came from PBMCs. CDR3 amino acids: CASTPTGRRSEAFF. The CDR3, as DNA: TGTGCCAGCACCCCGACAGGGCGCAGATCTGAAGCTTTCTTT.